These 5 T cell receptor beta chains originate from one sample sequenced in a study of OX40 agonist ivuxolimab in advanced cancers. Some clones are missing from TCRdb's copy, which holds only in-frame ones; the method was immunoSEQ multiplex PCR. The repertoire holds 70,000 to 95,000 clones, with about 83% as singletons. The sample was CD4+ or CD8+ T cells sorted from blood, taken in a trial of the OX40 agonist ivuxolimab. These receptors were obtained from an adult with an advanced solid tumor such as melanoma, head and neck, liver or kidney cancer.

This clone showed up just once. V usage is TRBV10-2 and J usage is TRBJ1-5, with 7 bases matching TRBD1. The CDR3 totals 15 residues. Germline loops: CDR1 WSHSY, CDR2 SAAADI. Trimming removed 6 bases from V and 4 bases from J; junction bases left unmatched: 9. The CDR3, as DNA: TGCGCCAGCAGCGCGACAGGGTACGGGAATCAGCCCCAGCATTTT. Translating it yields CASSATGYGNQPQHF.

By sample fraction, this clone is medium-sized. This chain uses TRBV27 with TRBJ2-7, with D unresolved. V was shortened by 5 bases and J by 2 bases, with 16 bases between the two germline ends. This CDR3 contains 15 residues. CDR1 and CDR2 (germline): MNHEY, SMNVEV (reference sequence). Here the CDR3 reads CASSPHLTNTYEQYF. DNA of the CDR3: TGTGCCAGCAGTCCCCATTTGACGAATACCTACGAGCAGTACTTC.

V and J are TRBV19 and TRBJ1-2; TRBD1 is a possible D gene (6 bases). The CDR3 is 14 amino acids. From germline, CDR1 is LNHDA and CDR2 SQIVND (reference sequence). V lost 4 bases to trimming and J lost 5 bases, with 14 bases between them. The CDR3 spells CASSTTGFGYGYTF. Here the CDR3 DNA reads TGTGCCAGTAGTACCACAGGGTTTGGGTATGGCTACACCTTC.

This clone has a single count. This rearrangement joins TRBV9 to TRBJ2-1; the match to TRBD1 covers 7 bases. V lost 0 bases and J lost 0; bases outside the gene matches: 6. From germline, CDR1 is SGDLS and CDR2 YYNGEE. The CDR3 contains 17 residues. Here the CDR3 reads CASSVGTDRSSYNEQFF. The DNA of the CDR3 is TGTGCCAGCAGCGTAGGGACGGACAGGAGCTCCTACAATGAGCAGTTCTTC.

This sequence joins TRBV19 and TRBJ1-4; TRBD1 is a possible D gene (6 bases). The germline V gene encodes CDR1 LNHDA and CDR2 SQIVND (reference sequence). CDR3 length: 15 residues. Trimming shortened V by 1 base and J by 2 bases, and 8 bases separated the two germline ends. Here the CDR3 reads CASSIGGLTNEKLFF. Here the CDR3 DNA reads TGTGCCAGTAGTATAGGGGGGCTCACTAATGAAAAACTGTTTTTT.